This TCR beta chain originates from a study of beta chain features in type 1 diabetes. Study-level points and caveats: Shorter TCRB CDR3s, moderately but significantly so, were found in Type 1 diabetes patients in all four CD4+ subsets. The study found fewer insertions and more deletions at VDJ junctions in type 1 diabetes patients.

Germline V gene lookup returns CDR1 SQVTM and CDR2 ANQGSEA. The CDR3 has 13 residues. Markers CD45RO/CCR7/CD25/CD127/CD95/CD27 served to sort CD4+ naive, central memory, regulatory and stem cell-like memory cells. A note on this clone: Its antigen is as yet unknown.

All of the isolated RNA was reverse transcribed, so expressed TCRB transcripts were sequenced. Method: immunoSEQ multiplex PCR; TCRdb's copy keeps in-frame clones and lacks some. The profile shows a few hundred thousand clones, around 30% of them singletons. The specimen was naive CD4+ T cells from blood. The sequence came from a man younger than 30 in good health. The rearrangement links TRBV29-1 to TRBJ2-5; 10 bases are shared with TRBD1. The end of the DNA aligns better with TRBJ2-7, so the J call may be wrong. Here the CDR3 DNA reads TGCAGCGCCCGGACAGGGGGCTCCTACGAGCAGTACTTC. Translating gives CSARTGGSYEQYF.